The 28 T cell receptor beta chains given below trace back to one sample, sequenced in a study of T cell repertoires in cytomegalovirus infection. TCRdb ran MiXCR on the reads and lists one entry per CDR3 protein. The sample lists about 83,000 distinct CDR3 sequences, 25% to 30% seen once, with over 60% in the top ten. No antigen is known for these receptors. The material sequenced was CD8+ T cells from cultured PBMCs, taken from culture after CMV antigen stimulation. These receptors originate from a human donor in good health (CMV status not recorded). Some clones in this sample may be carry-over from other donors' samples.

This clonotype was seen only a few times. DNA of the CDR3: TGTGCCAGCAGCGAGACAGGGGGACGCTACACCTTC. Translating gives CASSETGGRYTF. J is TRBJ1-2 and V is TRBV7-9, with TRBD1 matching over 9 bases. Germline values: CDR1 SEHNR, CDR2 FQNEAQ (reference sequence). V gave up 5 bases and J gave up 9 bases; unmatched junction bases: 4. CDR3 length: 12 residues.

This clonotype has a count of ten or more. J is TRBJ1-2 and V is TRBV7-9, with TRBD1 matching 7 bases. The CDR3 length is 14 residues. CDR1 and CDR2 (germline): SEHNR, FQNEAQ (reference sequence). After removal of 5 bases from V and 4 bases from J, the junction contained 7 bases not matched to a gene. In DNA, the CDR3 is TGTGCCAGCAGCCACCGGGACAGCCCCTATGGCTACACCTTC. Encoded protein: CASSHRDSPYGYTF.

This clonotype was seen a handful of times. V gene TRBV12-3 or TRBV12-4 combines with J gene TRBJ2-2; tentatively, D is TRBD2 (7 bases). This CDR3 region has 16 residues. V dropped 7 bases and J dropped 6 bases, with 21 bases sitting between them. CDR3 in DNA: TGTGCCAGCACTCAAGCCGGGGGGCCATATTCCGGGGAGCTGTTTTTT. Its translation is CASTQAGGPYSGELFF.

Ten or more counts support this clonotype. The chain combines TRBV7-2 with TRBJ2-7, with D perhaps TRBD2 (7 bases). CDR1 is SGHTA and CDR2 is FQGNSA in the germline V gene. The CDR3 has 17 amino acids. Trimming removed 5 bases at V and 5 bases at J, with 25 bases between. For the CDR3, the DNA is TGTGCCAGCAGCCCTGGGTGGGGGGGGCCGGCAGAGGACGAGCAGTACTTC. Its translation: CASSPGWGGPAEDEQYF.

This clonotype was seen many times. CDR3: CATSVGGRGTLLQETQYF. The CDR3 nucleotides are TGTGCCACCAGTGTAGGGGGACGGGGTACATTGCTACAAGAGACCCAGTACTTC. The rearrangement joins TRBV24-1 to TRBJ2-5, with D possibly TRBD1 on 6 matching bases. Per germline, CDR1 KGHDR and CDR2 SFDVKD. The CDR3 sequence is 18 residues long. V dropped 5 bases and J dropped 2 bases, with 23 bases sitting between them.

This chain uses TRBV20-1 with TRBJ2-2, with 7 bases lining up with TRBD1. Germline values: CDR1 DFQATT, CDR2 SNEGSKA (reference sequence). The CDR3 loop spans 14 amino acids. Losses at the gene ends were 2 bases for V and 4 bases for J; bases not matched to a gene: 4. DNA for the CDR3: TGCAGTGCTAGACAGGGGGTTTTCACCGGGGAGCTGTTTTTT. Translating gives CSARQGVFTGELFF.

The V gene is TRBV7-8, the J gene TRBJ2-3; D not certain. The germline V gene encodes CDR1 SGHVS and CDR2 FQNEAQ. Trimming stripped 6 bases from V and 12 bases from J, with 16 bases between. The CDR3 extends over 12 amino acids. The CDR3 region has the DNA TGTGCCAGCAGGCAACTCATTGGGGAACAGTATTTT. Translation gives CASRQLIGEQYF.

This clonotype was seen only a few times. The chain links TRBV4-1 to TRBJ1-4; possibly TRBD1 for D (5 bases). V lost 0 bases and J 0 bases, leaving 11 bases between the germline ends. CDR1 is MGHRA and CDR2 is YSYEKL in the germline V gene. The CDR3 contains 17 residues. The CDR3 DNA is TGCGCCAGCAGCCAAGATGGGGCCGGGACAACTAATGAAAAACTGTTTTTT. This codes for CASSQDGAGTTNEKLFF.

A word on this clonotype: With a much larger clone just one base away, this may be a read error. This chain joins TRBV7-2 and TRBJ1-1; weak D call: TRBD1 (6 bases). Germline V lookup: CDR1 SGHTA, CDR2 FQGNSA. The CDR3 sequence is 16 residues long. Trimming took off 4 bases at V and 3 bases at J, with 18 bases between the two ends. In DNA form, the CDR3 reads TGTGCCAGCAGCTCAGTGAGGGGGTCGTTGGACACTGAAGCTTTCTTT. It translates to CASSSVRGSLDTEAFF.

This clonotype was picked up a small number of times. This rearrangement joins TRBV6-1 to TRBJ1-3; the D is unclear. Germline CDR1 is MNHNS and CDR2 is SASEGT. The germline V and J ends were trimmed by 1 base and 2 bases, with 12 bases remaining between them. The CDR3 is 16 residues long. DNA of the CDR3: TGTGCCAGCAGTGAAGTCGCCGGCCGAGCTGGAAACACCATATATTTT. It yields the protein CASSEVAGRAGNTIYF.

The CDR3 DNA sequence: TGTGCCAGCAGTTACTCGGCAGACTATGGCTACACCTTC. This sequence encodes CASSYSADYGYTF. The chain couples TRBV6-5 to TRBJ1-2; D gene unclear. The CDR3 consists of 13 residues. V lost 0 bases to trimming and J lost 3 bases, with 5 bases between them. CDR1 MNHEY and CDR2 SVGAGI come from the germline V gene.

CDR3 bases: TGTGCCAGTAGTATCCCGGGACTAGCGGGGGCAACAGATACGCAGTATTTT. The encoded protein is CASSIPGLAGATDTQYF. The rearrangement joins TRBV19 to TRBJ2-3, with 14 bases lining up with TRBD2. There are 17 residues in the CDR3. Trimming removed 3 bases from V and 3 bases from J; junction bases left unmatched: 5. Germline V gene sequence: CDR1 LNHDA, CDR2 SQIVND (reference sequence).

This clonotype was counted only a few times. The chain is built from TRBV6-5 and TRBJ2-1, with D hard to call. Per the germline V gene, CDR1 is MNHEY and CDR2 is SVGAGI. Between the trimmed V and J ends, which lost 0 bases and 2 bases, there was a span of 11 bases. The CDR3 sequence is 16 residues long. CDR3 region: CASSYSLTPPYNEQFF. CDR3 in DNA: TGTGCCAGCAGTTACTCGCTAACTCCTCCCTACAATGAGCAGTTCTTC.

The chain joins TRBV29-1 to TRBJ1-1; the D is unclear. The CDR3 runs to 14 residues. Germline V gene lookup returns CDR1 SQVTM and CDR2 ANQGSEA. The CDR3, as DNA: TGCAGACTTTTTAACACCAGAATGAACACTGAAGCTTTCTTT. It specifies CRLFNTRMNTEAFF.

The J gene is TRBJ2-7, the V gene TRBV6-1, with 8 positions matching TRBD1. In germline, CDR1 is MNHNS, CDR2 SASEGT. The CDR3 is 15 residues long. V lost 3 bases, J lost 5 bases, and 9 bases stayed unmatched. CDR3 in amino acids: CASSDFGQGLNEQYF. The CDR3 bases are TGTGCCAGCAGTGATTTTGGACAGGGTTTAAACGAGCAGTACTTC.

V and J are TRBV18 and TRBJ2-2; D possibly matches TRBD1 or TRBD2 (5 bases each). Per the germline V gene, CDR1 is KGHSH and CDR2 is LQKENI. The CDR3 extends over 17 amino acids. Trimming took 0 bases from V and 5 from J, leaving 16 bases between them. The CDR3, as DNA: TGTGCCAGCTCACCACCGAACGGGACGGCGTGGACCGGGGAGCTGTTTTTT. It yields the protein CASSPPNGTAWTGELFF.

The rearrangement joins TRBV4-1 to TRBJ1-5; D might be TRBD1 (5 bases). CDR1 is MGHRA, CDR2 YSYEKL, per germline. This CDR3 is 16 amino acids long. Trimming cost V 2 bases and J 3 bases, with 14 bases left between them. Written as DNA, the CDR3 is TGCGCCAGCAGCCAACTTGTCTCGGGGCCCAATCAGCCCCAGCATTTT. It encodes CASSQLVSGPNQPQHF.

V usage is TRBV5-1 and J usage is TRBJ2-7; perhaps TRBD1 as D (5 bases). The CDR3 is made up of 14 amino acids. V gave up 0 bases and J gave up 5 bases, with 12 bases separating them. The V gene's germline CDR1 is SGHRS and CDR2 YFSETQ. The CDR3 DNA reads as TGCGCCAGCAGCTTGGGACAGTTATACAACGAGCAGTACTTC. Amino acid sequence: CASSLGQLYNEQYF.

In this sample, this clonotype turned up a few times. CDR3 sequence (DNA): TGTGCCAGCAGTTTAGGGGGACAGGGTTTGGGTCAGCCCCAGCATTTT. Amino acids: CASSLGGQGLGQPQHF. The chain uses TRBV27 and TRBJ1-5; 9 bases map to TRBD1. The CDR3 loop spans 16 amino acids. Germline CDR1 MNHEY, CDR2 SMNVEV (reference sequence). V dropped 2 bases and J dropped 6; count of bases not matched to a gene: 8.

The genes are TRBV29-1 and TRBJ2-2, with TRBD1 identical over 10 bases. The CDR3 is 16 amino acids. The germline gives CDR1 SQVTM, CDR2 ANQGSEA. V trimming: 7 bases; J trimming: 5 bases; junction bases outside the gene matches: 13. CDR3 amino acids: CSARPGTGAGTGELFF. The CDR3 nucleotides are TGCAGCGCACGTCCCGGGACAGGGGCGGGGACCGGGGAGCTGTTTTTT.

This clonotype was picked up a small number of times. The chain links TRBV7-6 to TRBJ2-3; 14 positions agree with TRBD2. J gave up 6 bases and V 5 bases, and 1 base lay outside the gene matches. Per the germline V gene, CDR1 is SGHVS and CDR2 is FNYEAQ. The CDR3 extends over 14 amino acids. CDR3: CASSRTSGGDTQYF. The CDR3 region has the DNA TGTGCCAGCAGCCGGACTAGCGGGGGGGATACGCAGTATTTT.

The chain recombines TRBV6-5 with TRBJ2-2, with unresolved D. The CDR3 consists of 12 residues. Germline V gene data show CDR1 as MNHEY and CDR2 as SVGAGI. V was cut by 4 bases and J by 6 bases, with 6 bases left in between. The CDR3 spells CASSFTAGELFF. The CDR3 nucleotides read TGTGCCAGCAGTTTCACAGCCGGGGAGCTGTTTTTT.

The V gene is TRBV27, the J gene TRBJ1-5; no reliable D call. Germline V gene sequence: CDR1 MNHEY, CDR2 SMNVEV (reference sequence). V was shortened by 6 bases and J by 4 bases, with 7 bases between the two germline ends. This CDR3 comprises 12 residues. CDR3 residues: CASSFQNQPQHF. Here the CDR3 DNA reads TGTGCCAGCAGCTTCCAAAATCAGCCCCAGCATTTT.

The rearrangement uses TRBV12-3 or TRBV12-4 and TRBJ2-7; 11 bases match TRBD1. V was clipped by 4 bases and J by 0 bases; unmatched bases: 8. The length of the CDR3 is 17 residues. The CDR3, as DNA: TGTGCCAGCAGTTCCGGACAGGGGGCCCGAGTCTCCTACGAGCAGTACTTC. Translating it yields CASSSGQGARVSYEQYF.

The V call is TRBV28, the J call TRBJ1-1, with 7 bases that match TRBD1. Germline CDR1 and CDR2: MDHEN and SYDVKM. The CDR3 length is 15 residues. V shed 1 base, J shed 5 bases, and the junction held 7 bases outside the gene matches. The DNA for the CDR3 is TGTGCCAGCAGTTTATCGACAGGGATTCATACTGAAGCTTTCTTT. Translation gives CASSLSTGIHTEAFF.

V gene TRBV6-5 combines with J gene TRBJ1-2; possible D gene TRBD1, 5 bases. Per germline, CDR1 MNHEY and CDR2 SVGAGI. The CDR3 length is 13 residues. The germline V and J ends were trimmed by 4 bases and 3 bases, with 9 bases remaining between them. The CDR3 sequence: CASSFTQDYGYTF. The CDR3 DNA reads as TGTGCCAGCAGTTTCACACAGGACTATGGCTACACCTTC.

This CDR3 reads CASSSSGEDYGYTF. The CDR3 bases are TGTGCCAGCAGCTCTTCGGGGGAGGACTATGGCTACACCTTC. The chain couples TRBV7-9 to TRBJ1-2, with D tentatively TRBD1 (5 bases). Trimming removed 4 bases from V and 3 bases from J, with 12 bases in between. Germline V gene data show CDR1 as SEHNR and CDR2 as FQNEAQ (reference sequence). The CDR3 covers 14 residues.

This chain connects TRBV28 to TRBJ2-2, with a possible D match to TRBD1 (5 bases). V lost 6 bases to trimming and J lost 3 bases, with 14 bases between them. CDR1 is MDHEN and CDR2 is SYDVKM in the germline V gene. The length of the CDR3 is 15 residues. CDR3 region: CASSGGRDHTGELFF. The DNA of the CDR3 is TGTGCCAGCAGCGGCGGCAGGGATCACACCGGGGAGCTGTTTTTT. The whole variable domain, remainder taken from reference TRBV28 and TRBJ2-2, is DVKVTQSSRYLVKRTGEKVFLECVQDMDHENMFWYRQDPGLGLRLIYFSYDVKMKEKGDIPEGYSVSREKKERFSLILESASTNQTSMYLCASSGGRDHTGELFFGEGSRLTVL.